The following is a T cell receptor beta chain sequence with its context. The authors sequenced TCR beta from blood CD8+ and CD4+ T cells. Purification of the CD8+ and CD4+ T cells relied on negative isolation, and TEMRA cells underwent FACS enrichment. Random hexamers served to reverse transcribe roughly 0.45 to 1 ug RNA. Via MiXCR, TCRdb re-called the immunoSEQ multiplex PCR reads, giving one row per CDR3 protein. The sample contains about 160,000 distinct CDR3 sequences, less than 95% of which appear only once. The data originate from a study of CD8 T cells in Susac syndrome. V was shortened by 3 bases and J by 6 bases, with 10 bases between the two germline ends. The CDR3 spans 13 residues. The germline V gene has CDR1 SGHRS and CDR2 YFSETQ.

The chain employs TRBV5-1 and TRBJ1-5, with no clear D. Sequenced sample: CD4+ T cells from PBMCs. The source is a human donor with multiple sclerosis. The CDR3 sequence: CASSSSGSQPQHF. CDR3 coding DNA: TGCGCCAGCAGCTCGTCGGGAAGTCAGCCCCAGCATTTT.